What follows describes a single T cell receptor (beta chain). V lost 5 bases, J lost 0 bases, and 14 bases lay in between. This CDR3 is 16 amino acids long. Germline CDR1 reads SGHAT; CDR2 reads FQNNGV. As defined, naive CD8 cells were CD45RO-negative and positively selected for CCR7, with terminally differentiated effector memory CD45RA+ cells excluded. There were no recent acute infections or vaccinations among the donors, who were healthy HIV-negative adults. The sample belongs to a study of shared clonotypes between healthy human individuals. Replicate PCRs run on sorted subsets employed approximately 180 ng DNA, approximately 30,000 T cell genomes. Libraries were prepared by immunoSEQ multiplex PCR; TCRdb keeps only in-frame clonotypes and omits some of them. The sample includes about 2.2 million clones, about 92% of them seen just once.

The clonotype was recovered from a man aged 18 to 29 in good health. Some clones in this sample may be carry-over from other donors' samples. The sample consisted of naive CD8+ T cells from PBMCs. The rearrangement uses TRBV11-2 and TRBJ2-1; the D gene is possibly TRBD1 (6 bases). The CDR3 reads CASSTRQEGSYNEQFF. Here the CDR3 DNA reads TGTGCCAGCAGCACCCGACAGGAAGGCTCCTACAATGAGCAGTTCTTC. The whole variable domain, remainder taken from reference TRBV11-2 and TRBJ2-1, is EAGVAQSPRYKIIEKRQSVAFWCNPISGHATLYWYQQILGQGPKLLIQFQNNGVVDDSQLPKDRFSAERLKGVDSTLKIQPAKLEDSAVYLCASSTRQEGSYNEQFFGPGTRLTVL.